These 2 T cell receptor beta chains were all obtained from the same sample, sequenced in a study of shared clonotypes between healthy human individuals. Sequencing used immunoSEQ multiplex PCR; TCRdb keeps in-frame clones, though not all of them. The table includes 740,000 or so clones, around four fifths detected once. Sequences were obtained from memory CD4+ T cells sorted from blood. The subset is: CD45RA-negative fraction. Receptors were obtained from a woman in her 30s in good health.

This chain joins TRBV5-4 and TRBJ1-1, with D possibly TRBD1 on 6 matching bases. V was clipped by 4 bases and J by 1 base, with 17 bases between them. Germline CDR1 is SGHNT and CDR2 is YYREEE (reference sequence). This CDR3 contains 16 residues. CDR3 residues: CASSQGMQRSNTEAFF. The CDR3 bases are TGTGCCAGCAGCCAGGGGATGCAGCGATCGAACACTGAAGCTTTCTTT.

The rearrangement links TRBV11-2 to TRBJ2-1; D is unclear. CDR1 SGHAT and CDR2 FQNNGV come from the germline V gene. V shed 5 bases and J shed 9 bases, with 8 bases lying between them. The CDR3 runs 11 residues. The CDR3 loop is CASSPRAEQFF. The CDR3 coding sequence is TGTGCCAGCAGCCCCCGGGCTGAGCAGTTCTTC.